The clone carrying this T cell receptor beta chain has more than one count but fewer than ten. The antigen remains undetermined. These data come from a study of cytomegalovirus exposure and HLA in healthy donors. Study overall: A prior analysis found 90 million to 120 million unique TCR beta sequences from some 190 million T cells. Study-wide points: Later work associated fewer than 20,000 TCR beta sequences with HLA alleles at 0.05 false discovery rate. In a later analysis, V- and J-gene trimming of beta chains associated with a DCLRE1C missense variant, replicated independently.

Primers for the PCR totalled 60 Vbeta and 13 Jbeta. Sequencing was performed with immunoSEQ multiplex PCR; in TCRdb, only in-frame clones are kept and a portion is missing. The sample consists of approximately 80,000 clones, approximately 78% of them appearing once. Nominal health characterized the donors when sampled, though unrecorded immune exposures were likely. Sequenced sample: PBMCs. This TCR derives from a male donor in good health and CMV-seropositive.

The CDR3 bases are TGCAGCGCTCCCCCAACAGGGCTCGATGAGCAGTTCTTC. Its translation is CSAPPTGLDEQFF. The chain has TRBV29-1 and TRBJ2-1, with a tentative D call TRBD1 (6 bases). The CDR3 spans 13 residues. V lost 7 bases to trimming and J lost 8 bases, with 18 bases between them. CDR1 SQVTM and CDR2 ANQGSEA come from the germline V gene.